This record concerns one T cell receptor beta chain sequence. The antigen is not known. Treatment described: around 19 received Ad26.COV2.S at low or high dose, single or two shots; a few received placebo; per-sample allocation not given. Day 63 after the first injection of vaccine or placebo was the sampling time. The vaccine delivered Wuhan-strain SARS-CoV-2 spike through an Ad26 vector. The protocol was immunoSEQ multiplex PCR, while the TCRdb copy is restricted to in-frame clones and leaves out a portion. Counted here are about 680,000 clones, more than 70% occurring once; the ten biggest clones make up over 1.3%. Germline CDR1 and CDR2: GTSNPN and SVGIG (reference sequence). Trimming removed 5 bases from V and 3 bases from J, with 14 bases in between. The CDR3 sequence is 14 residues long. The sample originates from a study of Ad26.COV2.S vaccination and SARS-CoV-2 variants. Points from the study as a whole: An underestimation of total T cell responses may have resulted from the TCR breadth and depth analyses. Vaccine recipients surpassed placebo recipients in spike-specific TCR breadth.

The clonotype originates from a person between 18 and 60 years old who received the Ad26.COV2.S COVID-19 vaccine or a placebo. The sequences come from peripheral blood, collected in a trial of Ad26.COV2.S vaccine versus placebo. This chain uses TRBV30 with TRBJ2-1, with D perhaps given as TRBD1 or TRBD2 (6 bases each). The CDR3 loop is CAWGLGGFYNEQFF. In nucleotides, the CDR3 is TGTGCCTGGGGCTTAGGGGGGTTCTACAATGAGCAGTTCTTC.